The clone carrying this T cell receptor beta chain was observed many times. The antigen is undetermined. This record belongs to a study of Graves' ophthalmopathy and Graves' hyperthyroidism. Background on the study: Hyperthyroidism qualified as stable when ophthalmopathy did not develop within 18 months of follow-up. General observations from the study: A 13-signature model separated ophthalmopathy from stable hyperthyroidism, reaching approximately 88% sensitivity and roughly 81% specificity cross-validated.

Other autoimmune diseases, uncontrolled infections, pregnancy or lactation led to the exclusion of patients. TCR beta CDR3 regions were amplified from RNA transcripts. Second-round multiplex PCR followed a first-round RT-PCR using HTBI primers. Each CDR3 protein is one row after TCRdb ran MiXCR on the multiplex PCR reads. The sample holds about 1.2 million distinct CDR3 sequences, around a third seen once. CDR1 and CDR2 (germline): SGHTA, FQGNSA. The CDR3 has 15 residues. V lost 11 bases and J lost 4; bases outside the gene matches: 13. The rearrangement uses TRBV7-2 and TRBJ2-5, with TRBD2 identical over 10 bases. Sequencing was performed on peripheral blood or thyroid tissue (not recorded which). The clonotype originates from an adult man with Graves' hyperthyroidism. The CDR3 bases are TGTGCCTGCGCGGGAGTAGCGGGAGGAGGAGAGACCCAGTACTTC. As protein: CACAGVAGGGETQYF.